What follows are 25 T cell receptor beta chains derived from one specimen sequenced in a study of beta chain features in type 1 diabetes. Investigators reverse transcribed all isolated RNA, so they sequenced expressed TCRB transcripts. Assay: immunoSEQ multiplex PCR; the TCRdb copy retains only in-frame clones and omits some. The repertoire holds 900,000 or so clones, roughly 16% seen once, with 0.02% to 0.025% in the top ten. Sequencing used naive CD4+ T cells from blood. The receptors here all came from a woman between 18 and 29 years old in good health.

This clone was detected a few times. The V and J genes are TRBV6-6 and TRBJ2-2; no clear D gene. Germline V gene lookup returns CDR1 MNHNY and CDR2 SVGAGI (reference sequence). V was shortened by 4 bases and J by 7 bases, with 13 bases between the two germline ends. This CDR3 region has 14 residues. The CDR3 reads CASSLGLLDGELFF. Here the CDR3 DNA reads TGTGCCAGCAGTTTGGGATTGTTGGACGGGGAGCTGTTTTTT.

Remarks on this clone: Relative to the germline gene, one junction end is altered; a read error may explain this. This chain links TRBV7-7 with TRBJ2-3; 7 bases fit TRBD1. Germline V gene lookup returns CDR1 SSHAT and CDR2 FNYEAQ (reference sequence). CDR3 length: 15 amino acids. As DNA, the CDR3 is TGTGCTAGCAGCTTAGGGGGACAGAGCACAGATACGCAGTATTTT. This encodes CASSLGGQSTDTQYF.

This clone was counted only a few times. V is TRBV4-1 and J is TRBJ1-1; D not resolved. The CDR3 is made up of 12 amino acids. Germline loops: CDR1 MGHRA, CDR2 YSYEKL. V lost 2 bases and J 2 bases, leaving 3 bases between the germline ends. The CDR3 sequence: CASSQINTEAFF. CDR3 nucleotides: TGCGCCAGCAGCCAAATCAACACTGAAGCTTTCTTT.

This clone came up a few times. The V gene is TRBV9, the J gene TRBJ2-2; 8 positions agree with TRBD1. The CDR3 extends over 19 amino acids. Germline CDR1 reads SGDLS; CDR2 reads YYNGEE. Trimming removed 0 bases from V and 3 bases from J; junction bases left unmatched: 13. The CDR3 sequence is CASSVEIKTTGVHTGELFF. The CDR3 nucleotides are TGTGCCAGCAGCGTAGAGATTAAAACGACAGGGGTCCACACCGGGGAGCTGTTTTTT.

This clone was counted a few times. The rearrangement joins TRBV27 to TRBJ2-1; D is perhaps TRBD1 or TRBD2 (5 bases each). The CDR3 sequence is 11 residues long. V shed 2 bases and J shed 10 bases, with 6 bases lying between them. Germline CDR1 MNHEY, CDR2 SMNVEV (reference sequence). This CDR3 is CASSLGTEQFF. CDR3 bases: TGTGCCAGCAGTTTAGGGACCGAGCAGTTCTTC.

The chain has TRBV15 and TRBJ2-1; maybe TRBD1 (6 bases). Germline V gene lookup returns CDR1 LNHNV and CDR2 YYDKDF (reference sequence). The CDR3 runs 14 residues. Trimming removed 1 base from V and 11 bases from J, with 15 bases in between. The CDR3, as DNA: TGTGCCACCAGCAGAGTAACAGGGTCTACCCAGCAGTTCTTC. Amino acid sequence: CATSRVTGSTQQFF.

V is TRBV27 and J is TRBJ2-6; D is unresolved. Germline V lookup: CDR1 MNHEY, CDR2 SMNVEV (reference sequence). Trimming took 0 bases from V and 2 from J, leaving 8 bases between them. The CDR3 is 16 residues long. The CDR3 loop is CASSLSFDPGANVLTF. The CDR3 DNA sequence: TGTGCCAGCAGTTTATCCTTCGACCCTGGGGCCAACGTCCTGACTTTC.

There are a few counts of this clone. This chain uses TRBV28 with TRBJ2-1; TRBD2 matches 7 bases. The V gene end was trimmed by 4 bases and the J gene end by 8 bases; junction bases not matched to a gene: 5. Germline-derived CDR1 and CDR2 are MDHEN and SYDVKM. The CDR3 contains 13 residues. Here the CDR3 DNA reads TGTGCCAGCAGTTCCGCTAGCGGACATGAGCAGTTCTTC. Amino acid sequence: CASSSASGHEQFF.

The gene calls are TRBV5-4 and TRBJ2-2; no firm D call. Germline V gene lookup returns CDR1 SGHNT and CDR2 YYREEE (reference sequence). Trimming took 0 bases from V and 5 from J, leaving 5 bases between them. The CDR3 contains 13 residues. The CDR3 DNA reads TGTGCCAGCAGCTTGGGGGTTACCGGGGAGCTGTTTTTT. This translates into CASSLGVTGELFF.

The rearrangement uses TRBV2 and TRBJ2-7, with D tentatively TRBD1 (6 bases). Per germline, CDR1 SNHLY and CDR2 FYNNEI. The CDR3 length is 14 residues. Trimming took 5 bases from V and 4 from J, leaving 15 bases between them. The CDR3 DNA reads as TGTGCCAGCAGTTGGCAGGGACAAGGGTACGAGCAGTACTTC. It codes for CASSWQGQGYEQYF.

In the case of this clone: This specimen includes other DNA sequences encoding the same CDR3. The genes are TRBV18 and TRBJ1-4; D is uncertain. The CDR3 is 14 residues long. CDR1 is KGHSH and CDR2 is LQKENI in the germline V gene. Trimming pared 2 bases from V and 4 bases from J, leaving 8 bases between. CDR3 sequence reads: CASSPGQSNEKLFF. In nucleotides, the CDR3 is TGTGCCAGCTCACCAGGTCAGAGTAATGAAAAACTGTTTTTT.

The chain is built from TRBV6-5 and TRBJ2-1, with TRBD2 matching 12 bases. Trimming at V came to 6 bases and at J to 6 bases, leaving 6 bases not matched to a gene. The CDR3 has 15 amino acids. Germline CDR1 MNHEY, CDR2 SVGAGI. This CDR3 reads CASSLSSGRANEQFF. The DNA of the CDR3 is TGTGCCAGCAGCCTGTCTAGCGGGAGGGCCAATGAGCAGTTCTTC.

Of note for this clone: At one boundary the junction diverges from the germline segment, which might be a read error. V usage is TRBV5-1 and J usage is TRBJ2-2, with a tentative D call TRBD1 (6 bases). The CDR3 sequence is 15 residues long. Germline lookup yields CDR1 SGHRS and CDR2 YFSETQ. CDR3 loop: CTSSLTGINTGELFF. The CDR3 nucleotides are TGTACCAGCAGCTTAACAGGGATCAACACCGGGGAGCTGTTTTTT.

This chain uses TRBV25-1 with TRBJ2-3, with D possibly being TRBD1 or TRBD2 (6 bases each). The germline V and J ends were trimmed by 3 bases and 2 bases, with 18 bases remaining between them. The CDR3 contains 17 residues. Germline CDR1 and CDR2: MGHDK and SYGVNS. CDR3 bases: TGTGCCAGCAGTGACAGGGGAGGAGAGCGGGCCACAGATACGCAGTATTTT. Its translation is CASSDRGGERATDTQYF.

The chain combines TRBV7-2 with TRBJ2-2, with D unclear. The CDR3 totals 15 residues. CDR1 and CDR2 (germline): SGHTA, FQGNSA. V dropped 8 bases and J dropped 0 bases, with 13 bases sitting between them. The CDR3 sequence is CASRLGSANTGELFF. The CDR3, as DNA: TGTGCCAGCCGCCTCGGCTCAGCGAACACCGGGGAGCTGTTTTTT.

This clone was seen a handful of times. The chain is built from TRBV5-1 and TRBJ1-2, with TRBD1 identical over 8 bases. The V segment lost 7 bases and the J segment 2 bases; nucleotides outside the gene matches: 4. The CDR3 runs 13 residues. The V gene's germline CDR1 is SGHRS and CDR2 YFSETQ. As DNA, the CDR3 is TGCGCCAGCGGGACAGGACAGAACTATGGCTACACCTTC. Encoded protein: CASGTGQNYGYTF. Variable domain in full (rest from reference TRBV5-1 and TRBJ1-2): KAGVTQTPRYLIKTRGQQVTLSCSPISGHRSVSWYQQTPGQGLQFLFEYFSETQRNKGNFPGRFSGRQFSNSRSEMNVSTLELGDSALYLCASGTGQNYGYTFGSGTRLTVV.

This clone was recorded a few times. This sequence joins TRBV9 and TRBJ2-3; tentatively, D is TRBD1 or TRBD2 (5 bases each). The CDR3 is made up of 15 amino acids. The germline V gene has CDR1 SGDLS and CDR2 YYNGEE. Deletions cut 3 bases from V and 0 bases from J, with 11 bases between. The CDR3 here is CASSESGRSTDTQYF. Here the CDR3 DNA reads TGTGCCAGCAGCGAGTCGGGACGTAGCACAGATACGCAGTATTTT.

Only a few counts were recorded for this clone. CDR3 residues: CATSLRAVPSYEQYF. The CDR3 DNA reads TGTGCCACCAGCCTGAGAGCGGTCCCATCCTACGAGCAGTACTTC. The chain recombines TRBV15 with TRBJ2-7; the D gene is possibly TRBD2 (5 bases). This CDR3 spans 15 amino acids. Per the germline V gene, CDR1 is LNHNV and CDR2 is YYDKDF (reference sequence). Trimming removed 5 bases from V and 1 base from J, with 15 bases in between.

The CDR3 DNA reads as TGTGCCAGCAGGAAGGCTTGGGGGAACACTGAAGCTTTCTTT. Its translation: CASRKAWGNTEAFF. The V gene is TRBV2, the J gene TRBJ1-1; D gene unclear. Trimming cost V 6 bases and J 1 base, with 12 bases left between them. The CDR3 has 14 amino acids. Germline lookup yields CDR1 SNHLY and CDR2 FYNNEI.

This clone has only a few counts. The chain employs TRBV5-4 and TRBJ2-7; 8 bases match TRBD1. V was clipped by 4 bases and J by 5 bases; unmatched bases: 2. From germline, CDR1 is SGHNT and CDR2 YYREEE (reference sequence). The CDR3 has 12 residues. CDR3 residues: CASSDRGNEQYF. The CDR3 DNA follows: TGTGCCAGCAGCGACAGGGGCAACGAGCAGTACTTC.

The CDR3 DNA reads as TGTGCCAGCAGCTTATTTGACTTAGCGTTCCCTTCCGAGCAGTTCTTC. Amino acid sequence: CASSLFDLAFPSEQFF. The chain has TRBV7-2 and TRBJ2-1, with a possible D match to TRBD2 (5 bases). Germline CDR1 and CDR2: SGHTA and FQGNSA. The CDR3 is made up of 16 amino acids. Trimming pared 2 bases from V and 10 bases from J, leaving 21 bases between.

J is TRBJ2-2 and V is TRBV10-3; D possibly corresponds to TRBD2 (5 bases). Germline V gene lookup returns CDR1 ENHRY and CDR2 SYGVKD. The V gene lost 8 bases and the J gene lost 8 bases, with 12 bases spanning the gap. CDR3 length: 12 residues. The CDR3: CAIGEGEGELFF. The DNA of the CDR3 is TGTGCCATCGGAGAGGGCGAGGGGGAGCTGTTTTTT.

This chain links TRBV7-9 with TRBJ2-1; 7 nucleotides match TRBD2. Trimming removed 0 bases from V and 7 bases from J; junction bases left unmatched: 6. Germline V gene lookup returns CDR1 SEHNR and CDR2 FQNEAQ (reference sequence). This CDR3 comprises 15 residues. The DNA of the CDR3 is TGTGCCAGCAGCTTAGCGGGAGGGCCGGGGAATGAGCAGTTCTTC. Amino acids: CASSLAGGPGNEQFF.

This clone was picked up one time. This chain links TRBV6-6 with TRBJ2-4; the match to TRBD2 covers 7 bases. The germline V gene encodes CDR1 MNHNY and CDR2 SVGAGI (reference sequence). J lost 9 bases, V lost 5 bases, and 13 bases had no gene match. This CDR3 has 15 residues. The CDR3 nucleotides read TGTGCCAGCAGTAAACTTATAGCGGGCGGGGGCATTCAGTACTTC. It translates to CASSKLIAGGGIQYF.

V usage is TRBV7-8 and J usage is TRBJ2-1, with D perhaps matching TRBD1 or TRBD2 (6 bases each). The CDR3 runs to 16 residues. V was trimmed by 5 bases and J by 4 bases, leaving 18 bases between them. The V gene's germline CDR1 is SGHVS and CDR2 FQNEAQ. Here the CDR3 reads CASSPRGHAGYNEQFF. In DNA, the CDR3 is TGTGCCAGCAGCCCAAGGGGACACGCGGGGTACAATGAGCAGTTCTTC.